This T cell receptor beta chain derives from a study of cytomegalovirus exposure and HLA in healthy donors. Study overall: Unique TCRs from HLA-typed donors, about 78 million of them, were held in an early data release.

It was with 60 Vbeta and 13 Jbeta primers that the PCR ran. Sequenced by immunoSEQ multiplex PCR; TCRdb stores in-frame clones only, minus some. Altogether around 210,000 clones are present, around 79% being singletons, with the ten largest covering nearly 0.4%. Study-level results: There were a few CMV-associated chains whose specificity for CMV antigens was confirmed in vitro. High sensitivity and specificity were reportedly achieved when the classifier diagnosed cytomegalovirus status.

With respect to this clone: Its target is unknown.

The material sequenced was PBMCs. This clonotype was obtained from a male donor in good health and CMV-seropositive.

The CDR3 sequence: CASRIGTGGFGELFF. In DNA form, the CDR3 reads TGTGCCAGCAGAATCGGGACAGGGGGCTTCGGGGAGCTGTTTTTT. The chain links TRBV6-5 to TRBJ2-2, with 12 positions matching TRBD1. CDR1 and CDR2 (germline): MNHEY, SVGAGI. V lost 6 bases and J lost 7; bases outside the gene matches: 6. The CDR3 extends over 15 amino acids.